The T cell receptor (beta chain) under discussion was sequenced for a study of synovial regulatory T cells in juvenile arthritis. The data were produced by immunoSEQ multiplex PCR, yet TCRdb's version contains in-frame clones alone and is incomplete. Its table records 10,000 or so clones. CDR1 and CDR2 from the germline V gene are SGHVS and FQNEAQ. This CDR3 region has 14 residues. The record lacks a DNA sequence. The rearrangement joins TRBV7-8 to TRBJ1-5; TCRdb's D call, TRBD1, is unchecked because there is no DNA. The sequence was collected from a donor between 2 and 29 years old with juvenile idiopathic arthritis. Material: Treg cells from blood. As to subset: remaining (HLA-DR-negative) circulating blood Treg cells. The CDR3 region is CASTTGASNQPQHF.